This T cell receptor (beta chain) was recovered during a study of naive and memory T cell subsets. Study-level findings and limits: TCR transcript changes with activation or differentiation may affect this RNA method.

A UMI-containing oligonucleotide was joined by 3' ligation to the TCR cDNA template. Four PCR rounds used nested alpha and beta constant region primers plus the SP2 primer. Reverse transcription of blood and skin TCR RNA was primed at alpha and beta constant regions. TCRdb itself ran the 5' RACE reads through MiXCR, one entry per CDR3 protein. The sample has roughly 60,000 distinct CDR3 sequences, 7.2% seen once; the top ten hold roughly 9.7%. CDR3 length equals 14 residues. V lost 3 bases to trimming and J lost 3 bases; unmatched junction nucleotides: 7. Germline-derived CDR1 and CDR2 are GTSNPN and SVGIG (reference sequence). This clonotype was observed a few times. The antigen is unknown.

The rearrangement uses TRBV30 and TRBJ2-7; 8 nucleotides line up with TRBD1. The TCR comes from a male donor in good health. The CDR3 DNA is TGTGCCTGGAGCCGGGACAGGAGATACTACGAGCAGTACTTC. Translating gives CAWSRDRRYYEQYF.